One and the same sample provided the 4 T cell receptor beta chains below, sequenced in a study of T cell repertoires in cytomegalovirus infection. TCRdb independently ran MiXCR on the reads; one entry per CDR3 protein. The sample carries approximately 630,000 distinct CDR3 sequences, 24% recorded once. Material for sequencing was CD8+ T cells from PBMCs. These TCRs come from a human donor in good health (CMV status not recorded). Some clones in this sample may be carry-over from other donors' samples.

This clonotype was counted many times. The chain combines TRBV20-1 with TRBJ1-1; 8 bases fit TRBD1. After removal of 3 bases from V and 8 bases from J, the junction contained 8 bases not matched to a gene. Germline CDR1 reads DFQATT; CDR2 reads SNEGSKA (reference sequence). This CDR3 has 13 amino acids. The CDR3: CSARGGQGLEAFF. The CDR3 DNA follows: TGCAGTGCTAGGGGAGGACAGGGATTGGAAGCTTTCTTT.

For the CDR3, the DNA is TGTGCCAGCAGGTTGACTGACCAGTTCTTC. Encoded protein: CASRLTDQFF. The chain carries TRBV7-9 and TRBJ2-1; D unresolved. CDR3 length equals 10 residues. Germline V gene sequence: CDR1 SEHNR, CDR2 FQNEAQ (reference sequence). V gave up 6 bases and J gave up 13 bases, with 10 bases separating them.

This clonotype was detected only a few times. The chain employs TRBV6-2 or TRBV6-3 and TRBJ2-1; the D gene is possibly TRBD2 (5 bases). CDR1 and CDR2 from the germline V gene are MNHEY and SVGEGT. CDR3 length equals 16 residues. The germline V and J ends were trimmed by 0 bases and 0 bases, with 9 bases remaining between them. CDR3: CASSYSNGDSYNEQFF. In nucleotides, the CDR3 is TGTGCCAGCAGTTACTCGAACGGGGACTCCTACAATGAGCAGTTCTTC.

This clonotype was counted between two and nine times. The V gene is TRBV6-1, the J gene TRBJ1-2, with D uncertain. Per germline, CDR1 MNHNS and CDR2 SASEGT. The CDR3 runs to 14 residues. V was clipped by 2 bases and J by 8 bases, with 15 bases between them. CDR3 residues: CASSESRERRGYTF. As DNA, the CDR3 is TGTGCCAGCAGTGAATCTAGGGAGCGGAGAGGCTACACCTTC.